Listed here are 7 T cell receptor beta chains from one sample, sequenced in a study of CD8 T cells in Susac syndrome (dated by TCRdb to the late 2010s). Receptor amplification or capture employed the immunoSEQ multiplex PCR assay. RNA was extracted with the RNeasy kit and roughly 0.45 to 1 ug was reverse transcribed using random hexamers. Clones were called with MiXCR by TCRdb after fastp trimmed the public reads at Q25, and only in-frame beta chains were retained. Records with the same CDR3 protein are collapsed into one entry carrying the most frequent genes and DNA. The sample data list under 200,000 distinct CDR3 sequences, and almost 96% of these were observed just once. Together, the top ten hold approximately 0.089% of the sample. The sample taken for sequencing was CD4+ T cells from PBMCs. The receptors derive from a human donor with Susac syndrome.

The J gene is TRBJ2-5, the V gene TRBV28; D is possibly TRBD1 (6 bases). Germline values: CDR1 MDHEN, CDR2 SYDVKM. The V and J ends lost 1 base and 1 base respectively, with 13 bases between them. This CDR3 contains 16 residues. The CDR3, as DNA: TGTGCCAGCAGTTTATTCGGTGCAGGGGTCCAAGAGACCCAGTACTTC. Protein sequence: CASSLFGAGVQETQYF.

CDR3 amino acids: CASSTGQSNQPQHF. DNA of the CDR3: TGCGCCAGCAGCACGGGACAAAGCAATCAGCCCCAGCATTTT. V gene TRBV5-1 combines with J gene TRBJ1-5; D perhaps matches TRBD1 (6 bases). Trimming removed 4 bases at V and 1 base at J, with 9 bases between. CDR1 and CDR2 from the germline V gene are SGHRS and YFSETQ. The CDR3 extends over 14 amino acids.

V usage is TRBV4-2 and J usage is TRBJ1-5; TRBD1 is a possible D gene (5 bases). Trimming took 0 bases from V and 1 from J, leaving 16 bases between them. This CDR3 is 18 amino acids long. In germline, CDR1 is LGHNA, CDR2 YNFKEQ. The DNA for the CDR3 is TGTGCCAGCAGCCAAGATCTGTTAGGGGTCGTAAGCAATCAGCCCCAGCATTTT. Translated, it gives CASSQDLLGVVSNQPQHF.

This clonotype has more than one count but fewer than ten. The chain joins TRBV18 to TRBJ2-7, with D uncertain. Per germline, CDR1 KGHSH and CDR2 LQKENI. The CDR3 length is 11 residues. Trimming left V 3 bases short and J 3 bases short, with 3 bases between. Here the CDR3 reads CASSPDYEQYF. The CDR3 bases are TGTGCCAGCTCACCCGACTACGAGCAGTACTTC.

The chain links TRBV7-6 to TRBJ1-1; D is possibly TRBD1 (5 bases). The CDR3 extends over 14 amino acids. CDR1 is SGHVS and CDR2 is FNYEAQ in the germline V gene. Between the trimmed V and J ends, which lost 4 bases and 2 bases, there was a span of 11 bases. CDR3 bases: TGTGCCAGCAGCTGGGGGGGAATTAACACTGAAGCTTTCTTT. It encodes CASSWGGINTEAFF. Combining the CDR3 with reference TRBV7-6 and TRBJ1-1 gives the whole variable domain GAGVSQSPRYKVTKRGQDVALRCDPISGHVSLYWYRQALGQGPEFLTYFNYEAQQDKSGLPNDRFSAERPEGSISTLTIQRTEQRDSAMYRCASSWGGINTEAFFGQGTRLTVV.

The rearrangement uses TRBV2 and TRBJ1-6; D perhaps matches TRBD1 (5 bases). Germline loops: CDR1 SNHLY, CDR2 FYNNEI. The V end was cut by 6 bases, the J end by 5 bases, with 14 bases between. The CDR3 length is 15 residues. The CDR3 region has the DNA TGTGCCAGCAGCGGGTGGGGACTTAATAATTCACCCCTCCACTTT. This translates into CASSGWGLNNSPLHF.

In its sample, this clonotype was seen once. J is TRBJ2-6 and V is TRBV7-3, with 8 bases aligning to TRBD1. The V gene end was trimmed by 5 bases and the J gene end by 0 bases; junction bases not matched to a gene: 12. CDR3 length: 19 residues. Germline CDR1 is SGHTA and CDR2 is FQGTGA. CDR3 amino acids: CASSRPVGQESSGANVLTF. DNA for the CDR3: TGTGCCAGCAGCCGACCCGTGGGACAGGAGAGCTCTGGGGCCAACGTCCTGACTTTC.